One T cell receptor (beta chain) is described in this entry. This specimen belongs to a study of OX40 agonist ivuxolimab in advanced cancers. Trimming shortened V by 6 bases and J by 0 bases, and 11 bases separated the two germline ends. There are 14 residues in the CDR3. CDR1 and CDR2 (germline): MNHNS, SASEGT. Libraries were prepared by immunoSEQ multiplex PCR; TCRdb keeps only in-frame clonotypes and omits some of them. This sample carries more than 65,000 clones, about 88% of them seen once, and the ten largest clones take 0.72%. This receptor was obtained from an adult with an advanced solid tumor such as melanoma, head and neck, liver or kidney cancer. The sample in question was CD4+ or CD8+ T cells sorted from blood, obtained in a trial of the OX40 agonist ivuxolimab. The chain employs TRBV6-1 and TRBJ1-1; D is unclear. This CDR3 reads CASSPRSMNTEAFF. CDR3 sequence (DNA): TGTGCCAGCAGCCCCAGAAGCATGAACACTGAAGCTTTCTTT.